These 11 T cell receptor beta chains came from one sample sequenced in a study of control samples from healthy donors and cancer patients. Some clones are missing from TCRdb's copy, which holds only in-frame ones; the method was immunoSEQ multiplex PCR. The sample has roughly 400,000 clones; 90% are singletons. Material for sequencing was PBMCs. The receptors here all came from a man aged 40-55 years with head and neck cancer.

The rearrangement links TRBV11-3 to TRBJ2-7; no clear D. The CDR3 is 13 residues long. Germline values: CDR1 SGHNT, CDR2 YENEEA. V shed 0 bases and J shed 3 bases, with 6 bases lying between them. CDR3 nucleotide sequence: TGTGCCAGCAGCTTAGAAGCCTACTACGAGCAGTACTTC. Its translation is CASSLEAYYEQYF.

This chain uses TRBV19 with TRBJ2-7; D is unresolved. This CDR3 region has 13 residues. With 5 bases removed from V and 6 bases from J, the gap between germline ends came to 14 bases. Germline lookup yields CDR1 LNHDA and CDR2 SQIVND (reference sequence). In DNA, the CDR3 is TGTGCCAGTAGTTTGACGGCCCGGAGCGAGCAGTACTTC. Protein sequence: CASSLTARSEQYF.

This clone was seen once. The CDR3 reads CASSQGTGGHEQYF. The CDR3 DNA is TGTGCCAGCAGCCAAGGGACAGGGGGCCACGAGCAGTACTTC. V is TRBV3-1 (or the pseudogene TRBV3-2) and J is TRBJ2-7; 11 nucleotides line up with TRBD1. Germline loops: CDR1 LGHDT, CDR2 YNNKEL (reference sequence). Losses at the gene ends were 1 base for V and 5 bases for J; bases not matched to a gene: 1. The CDR3 runs 14 residues.

The chain employs TRBV5-1 and TRBJ2-5; D tentatively reads TRBD1 or TRBD2 (6 bases each). V was pared by 3 bases and J by 5 bases, with 23 bases between. Germline assignment: CDR1 SGHRS and CDR2 YFSETQ. The CDR3 covers 17 residues. The CDR3 here is CASSSAPPGAIGETQYF. The CDR3 region has the DNA TGCGCCAGCAGCTCGGCACCTCCGGGGGCGATCGGGGAGACCCAGTACTTC.

The CDR3 nucleotides read TGTGCCAGCAGCTCTGGAGTTAGCACAGATACGCAGTATTTT. Translation gives CASSSGVSTDTQYF. This chain connects TRBV7-8 to TRBJ2-3; no definite D call. With 4 bases removed from V and 0 bases from J, the gap between germline ends came to 8 bases. Germline values: CDR1 SGHVS, CDR2 FQNEAQ. This CDR3 contains 14 residues.

The chain recombines TRBV27 with TRBJ1-5, with unresolved D. The CDR3 has 15 amino acids. V was shortened by 6 bases and J by 2 bases, with 14 bases between the two germline ends. The germline gives CDR1 MNHEY, CDR2 SMNVEV (reference sequence). CDR3 DNA: TGTGCCAGCAGCCAAGACGTTTCCCGCAATCAGCCCCAGCATTTT. It encodes CASSQDVSRNQPQHF.

The gene calls are TRBV27 and TRBJ1-1; the match to TRBD1 covers 11 bases. After removal of 6 bases from V and 7 bases from J, the junction contained 7 bases not matched to a gene. CDR1 and CDR2 from the germline V gene are MNHEY and SMNVEV (reference sequence). There are 14 residues in the CDR3. CDR3: CASRGGQGAFEAFF. CDR3 DNA sequence: TGTGCCAGCAGGGGCGGACAGGGGGCTTTTGAAGCTTTCTTT.

About this clone itself: Other DNA sequences in this sample translate to the same CDR3. The chain carries TRBV12-3 or TRBV12-4 and TRBJ2-7; the D gene is possibly TRBD1 (5 bases). Trimming cost V 5 bases and J 4 bases, with 9 bases left between them. The CDR3 totals 12 residues. CDR3 nucleotide sequence: TGTGCCAGCAGTCTAGGGGATTACGAGCAGTACTTC. Translation gives CASSLGDYEQYF.

The chain couples TRBV5-1 to TRBJ2-1; tentative D call: TRBD2 (5 bases). The V gene lost 0 bases and the J gene lost 5 bases, with 12 bases spanning the gap. The CDR3 runs to 15 residues. Germline lookup yields CDR1 SGHRS and CDR2 YFSETQ. The CDR3 loop is CASSLGTALNNEQFF. For the CDR3, the DNA is TGCGCCAGCAGCTTGGGGACTGCGCTTAACAATGAGCAGTTCTTC.

The chain carries TRBV19 and TRBJ1-5; D is ambiguous. V was trimmed by 8 bases and J by 1 base, leaving 6 bases between them. The germline gives CDR1 LNHDA, CDR2 SQIVND (reference sequence). This CDR3 spans 12 amino acids. The CDR3 here is CASSWSNQPQHF. For the CDR3, the DNA is TGTGCCAGTTCTTGGAGCAATCAGCCCCAGCATTTT.

The sample holds one count of this clone. This chain uses TRBV5-5 with TRBJ2-1; 9 nucleotides agree with TRBD2. The CDR3 length is 13 residues. Germline loops: CDR1 SGHKS, CDR2 YYEKEE (reference sequence). Trimming took 1 base from V and 10 from J; bases not matched to a gene: 3. As DNA, the CDR3 is TGTGCCAGCAGCTTGAGACTAGCGGACGAGCAGTTCTTC. It specifies CASSLRLADEQFF.